The T cell receptor (beta chain) described here comes from a study of response to subunit inactivated influenza vaccine. V was clipped by 6 bases and J by 4 bases; unmatched bases: 7. The CDR3 extends over 15 amino acids. Germline V gene lookup returns CDR1 MDHEN and CDR2 SYDVKM. One entry per CDR3 protein, called by TCRdb with MiXCR from the RT-PCR reads. The sample yields under 550,000 distinct CDR3 sequences, 7.5% to 8.5% seen once. The TCR comes from a man aged 45-69 years who received an inactivated influenza vaccine. This specimen consisted of PBMCs from blood, obtained roughly 24 months after vaccination. J is TRBJ1-1 and V is TRBV28; the match to TRBD1 covers 11 bases. CDR3 nucleotides: TGTGCCAGCAGGAGGACAGGGGGCGCCCCCACTGAAGCTTTCTTT. It yields the protein CASRRTGGAPTEAFF.